The clone carrying this T cell receptor (beta chain) appeared a few times. Its antigen is still unknown. This sample was included in a study of shared clonotypes between healthy human individuals. Whole-study findings and limits: Non-shared clonotypes showed lower generation probabilities than clonotypes common to all four donors.

The CDR3 totals 13 residues. The V and J ends lost 4 bases and 4 bases, in that order; junction bases with no gene match: 4. Germline loops: CDR1 SGHNT, CDR2 YYREEE (reference sequence). Clones were sequenced by immunoSEQ multiplex PCR, and TCRdb holds only the in-frame ones, with some missing. The table shows millions of clones, with over 90% occurring only once. The TCR originated in a man between 18 and 29 years old in good health. Some clones in this sample may be carry-over from other donors' samples. Sequencing used naive CD4+ T cells from PBMCs. Subset defined: CD45RA+ positively selected. The rearrangement joins TRBV5-4 to TRBJ1-1; 7 bases are shared with TRBD1. In DNA form, the CDR3 reads TGTGCCAGCAGCGAGACAGGGAGCACTGAAGCTTTCTTT. Its translation is CASSETGSTEAFF.